A single sample is the source of the 28 T cell receptor beta chains below, sequenced in a study of yellow fever vaccine responses in identical twins. TCRdb re-analysed the RT-PCR reads in MiXCR, keeping a single row per CDR3 protein. The sample consists of under 25,000 distinct CDR3 sequences, approximately 70% of them appearing once. Material: T cells from blood (PBMCs), unsorted or a sorted subset (not recorded which), obtained before or after yellow fever vaccination (not recorded which). The receptors were gathered from a woman younger than 35 who received the yellow fever vaccine.

The chain has TRBV11-1 and TRBJ2-5; 14 nucleotides match TRBD2. The V gene end was trimmed by 4 bases and the J gene end by 3 bases; junction bases not matched to a gene: 10. CDR3 length: 18 amino acids. Looked up from germline, CDR1 is SGHAT and CDR2 is FQDESV (reference sequence). The CDR3 spells CASSSLPGTSGSKETQYF. CDR3 coding DNA: TGTGCCAGCAGCTCCCTGCCCGGGACTAGCGGGAGTAAAGAGACCCAGTACTTC.

The genes are TRBV12-3 or TRBV12-4 and TRBJ1-1; D may be TRBD1 (5 bases). Deletions cut 6 bases from V and 2 bases from J, with 22 bases between. This CDR3 comprises 17 residues. CDR3 bases: TGTGCCAGCAGCCTCTGGCCTGGACAAGCACAAAACACTGAAGCTTTCTTT. Residues: CASSLWPGQAQNTEAFF.

V gene TRBV29-1 combines with J gene TRBJ2-3; D is unclear. Germline CDR1 and CDR2: SQVTM and ANQGSEA. V was trimmed by 6 bases and J by 1 base, leaving 2 bases between them. CDR3 length: 10 amino acids. Here the CDR3 DNA reads TGCAGCGTGGGCACAGATACGCAGTATTTT. This gives the protein CSVGTDTQYF.

The chain is built from TRBV24-1 and TRBJ1-2; 7 bases fit TRBD1. The CDR3 is made up of 13 amino acids. The junction had 7 bases not matched to a gene; V was cut back by 6 bases and J by 7 bases. In germline, CDR1 is KGHDR, CDR2 SFDVKD. As DNA, the CDR3 is TGTGCCACCAGTTCGGACCGGGACAGTGGCTACACCTTC. Protein sequence: CATSSDRDSGYTF.

The V call is TRBV14, the J call TRBJ2-3; 10 bases are shared with TRBD1. The CDR3 is made up of 18 amino acids. Germline CDR1 and CDR2: SGHDN and FVKESK. The trim removed 1 base at V and 3 bases at J, leaving 10 bases unmatched. CDR3 residues: CASSQGIRQGAPTDTQYF. As DNA, the CDR3 is TGTGCCAGCAGCCAAGGGATTAGACAGGGGGCACCAACAGATACGCAGTATTTT.

The rearrangement links TRBV3-1 to TRBJ1-1, with D perhaps matching TRBD1 (6 bases). CDR1 and CDR2 from the germline V gene are LGHDT and YNNKEL (reference sequence). This CDR3 is 14 amino acids long. Deletions cut 3 bases from V and 4 bases from J, with 12 bases between. The CDR3, as DNA: TGTGCCAGCAGCCAGGGAGGACAGCTCACTGAAGCTTTCTTT. Protein product: CASSQGGQLTEAFF.

The chain carries TRBV4-1 and TRBJ1-1; D not resolved. Trimming cost V 1 base and J 1 base, with 7 bases left between them. Per germline, CDR1 MGHRA and CDR2 YSYEKL. The length of the CDR3 is 14 residues. CDR3: CASSQVRENTEAFF. CDR3 DNA: TGCGCCAGCAGCCAAGTCCGAGAGAACACTGAAGCTTTCTTT.

This chain links TRBV11-3 with TRBJ1-5; D is perhaps TRBD1 (6 bases). The CDR3 length is 12 residues. Germline assignment: CDR1 SGHNT and CDR2 YENEEA. V was clipped by 3 bases and J by 7 bases, with 7 bases between them. In DNA form, the CDR3 reads TGTGCCAGCAGCTTCAGGGGCCAGCCCCAGCATTTT. Its protein product is CASSFRGQPQHF.

The chain carries TRBV6-5 and TRBJ1-6; D is unclear. The CDR3 runs 15 residues. Trimming removed 4 bases from V and 8 bases from J, with 15 bases in between. Germline V gene lookup returns CDR1 MNHEY and CDR2 SVGAGI. The CDR3 reads CASSSGQTLYSPLHF. CDR3 DNA: TGTGCCAGCAGTTCCGGGCAGACCCTCTATTCACCCCTCCACTTT.

This clonotype showed up just a few times. The CDR3 spells CAISDGGAGNQPQHF. The CDR3 DNA reads TGTGCCATCAGTGACGGGGGCGCCGGCAATCAGCCCCAGCATTTT. This chain uses TRBV10-3 with TRBJ1-5; possibly TRBD1 for D (6 bases). The CDR3 is made up of 15 amino acids. The V gene lost 3 bases and the J gene lost 2 bases, with 11 bases spanning the gap. Per germline, CDR1 ENHRY and CDR2 SYGVKD.

The V and J genes are TRBV11-2 and TRBJ1-5; a weak D match, TRBD1 (5 bases). The germline CDR1 and CDR2 sequences are SGHAT and FQNNGV. The CDR3 contains 15 residues. Trimming removed 1 base at V and 3 bases at J, with 10 bases between. The CDR3 protein is CASSLVAGSNQPQHF. In DNA form, the CDR3 reads TGTGCCAGCAGCTTAGTGGCAGGGTCCAATCAGCCCCAGCATTTT.

The table lists this clonotype with a count of one. The V gene is TRBV7-3, the J gene TRBJ1-1; possibly TRBD1 for D (6 bases). The CDR3 has 13 residues. Germline lookup yields CDR1 SGHTA and CDR2 FQGTGA. Trimming left V 1 base short and J 10 bases short, with 13 bases between. The chain's CDR3 is CASSLREGETAFF. The CDR3 DNA follows: TGTGCCAGCAGCTTAAGAGAGGGGGAGACAGCTTTCTTT.

J is TRBJ2-1 and V is TRBV5-6; D gene uncertain. Germline V CDR1 and CDR2: SGHDT, YYEEEE. The germline V and J ends were trimmed by 1 base and 12 bases, with 11 bases remaining between them. The length of the CDR3 is 12 residues. CDR3 bases: TGTGCCAGCAGCTTGATGTCCGGGCCGCAGTTCTTC. Amino acids: CASSLMSGPQFF.

The rearrangement links TRBV11-3 to TRBJ2-1, with 7 bases matching TRBD2. The CDR3 totals 15 residues. Trimming at V came to 0 bases and at J to 2 bases, leaving 1 base not matched to a gene. Germline-derived CDR1 and CDR2 are SGHNT and YENEEA. DNA for the CDR3: TGTGCCAGCAGCTTAGAGGGGGGGACCTACAATGAGCAGTTCTTC. Its translation: CASSLEGGTYNEQFF.

The CDR3 sequence: CASSGQGDWTEAFF. The CDR3 region has the DNA TGTGCCAGCAGTGGACAGGGAGATTGGACTGAAGCTTTCTTT. J is TRBJ1-1 and V is TRBV2, with 7 bases aligning to TRBD1. The CDR3 covers 14 residues. V gave up 4 bases and J gave up 5 bases; unmatched junction bases: 7. Germline V gene sequence: CDR1 SNHLY, CDR2 FYNNEI.

The gene calls are TRBV7-6 and TRBJ2-7, with D possibly matching TRBD2 (6 bases). The V end lost 5 bases, the J end lost 2 bases, and 10 bases lay between the germline ends. Germline CDR1 SGHVS, CDR2 FNYEAQ. The CDR3 sequence is 13 residues long. This CDR3 reads CASSRDFTYEQYF. CDR3 DNA: TGTGCCAGCAGCCGGGACTTTACCTACGAGCAGTACTTC.

The V and J genes are TRBV4-1 and TRBJ2-7, with 12 nucleotides matching TRBD2. The CDR3 length is 15 residues. The V gene end was trimmed by 2 bases and the J gene end by 5 bases; junction bases not matched to a gene: 4. CDR1 and CDR2 (germline): MGHRA, YSYEKL. The CDR3 is CASSQLTSGRDEQYF. The CDR3 DNA is TGCGCCAGCAGCCAATTGACTAGCGGGAGAGACGAGCAGTACTTC.

The chain carries TRBV15 and TRBJ2-3; D is undetermined. This CDR3 comprises 15 residues. Trimming removed 0 bases from V and 0 bases from J, with 7 bases in between. Germline V lookup: CDR1 LNHNV, CDR2 YYDKDF (reference sequence). CDR3 residues: CATSRDRSSTDTQYF. The CDR3 DNA reads as TGTGCCACCAGCAGAGATAGATCTAGCACAGATACGCAGTATTTT.

V and J are TRBV15 and TRBJ2-3; 9 bases match TRBD2. CDR1 and CDR2 (germline): LNHNV, YYDKDF (reference sequence). The CDR3 is 17 residues long. Unmatched junction bases numbered 8, after V lost 0 bases and J lost 4 bases. The CDR3 region is CATSRDRVAGASDTQYF. The CDR3, as DNA: TGTGCCACCAGCAGAGATAGGGTAGCGGGAGCCTCAGATACGCAGTATTTT.

The V call is TRBV12-3 or TRBV12-4, the J call TRBJ1-2; no reliable D call. This CDR3 has 13 amino acids. V was cut by 1 base and J by 7 bases, with 10 bases left in between. The CDR3 region is CASSLDKLGGYTF. The DNA for the CDR3 is TGTGCCAGCAGTTTAGACAAGTTAGGTGGCTACACCTTC.

This clonotype was seen only a few times. V usage is TRBV20-1 and J usage is TRBJ2-1; 7 bases map to TRBD1. The CDR3 is made up of 15 amino acids. Unmatched junction bases numbered 5, after V lost 0 bases and J lost 3 bases. Looked up from germline, CDR1 is DFQATT and CDR2 is SNEGSKA (reference sequence). The CDR3 spells CSARDMRTGYNEQFF. CDR3 DNA sequence: TGCAGTGCTAGAGATATGAGGACAGGCTACAATGAGCAGTTCTTC.

This chain links TRBV15 with TRBJ2-3; D is perhaps TRBD2 (5 bases). The CDR3 totals 15 residues. Per germline, CDR1 LNHNV and CDR2 YYDKDF (reference sequence). Trimming removed 4 bases from V and 3 bases from J, with 14 bases in between. The CDR3 region has the DNA TGTGCCACCAGCACTAAGAACGGGGAAACAGATACGCAGTATTTT. Translation: CATSTKNGETDTQYF.

J is TRBJ1-1 and V is TRBV18; 9 bases align to TRBD1. Germline lookup yields CDR1 KGHSH and CDR2 LQKENI. J was trimmed by 4 bases and V by 6 bases; bases with no gene match: 12. This CDR3 is 16 amino acids long. This CDR3 reads CASSFSADRGFTEAFF. Written as DNA, the CDR3 is TGTGCCAGCTCCTTCAGCGCGGACAGGGGTTTCACTGAAGCTTTCTTT.

This clonotype was seen once. The rearrangement uses TRBV10-3 and TRBJ1-5; TRBD1 is a possible D gene (6 bases). V was shortened by 0 bases and J by 2 bases, with 11 bases between the two germline ends. CDR3 length: 16 residues. The germline gives CDR1 ENHRY, CDR2 SYGVKD. CDR3 sequence (DNA): TGTGCCATCAGTGAGTCGATTGGGGGCGGCAATCAGCCCCAGCATTTT. It is translated as CAISESIGGGNQPQHF.

The chain has TRBV5-1 and TRBJ2-5; D is uncertain. Trimming took off 0 bases at V and 5 bases at J, with 23 bases between the two ends. This CDR3 has 18 residues. Germline V CDR1 and CDR2: SGHRS, YFSETQ. CDR3 protein: CASSLANLRLPKDETQYF. The DNA of the CDR3 is TGCGCCAGCAGCTTGGCCAACTTACGCCTCCCCAAGGACGAGACCCAGTACTTC.

The rearrangement uses TRBV5-5 and TRBJ1-6; D may be TRBD1 (6 bases). The V end lost 1 base, the J end lost 9 bases, and 14 bases lay between the germline ends. Germline V gene data show CDR1 as SGHKS and CDR2 as YYEKEE (reference sequence). This CDR3 has 15 residues. CDR3 sequence (DNA): TGTGCCAGCAGCTTGAGTGACAGGCAGTTTTCACCCCTCCACTTT. Its protein is CASSLSDRQFSPLHF.

The V call is TRBV5-5, the J call TRBJ2-3; D ambiguous. CDR3 length: 14 amino acids. Germline lookup yields CDR1 SGHKS and CDR2 YYEKEE (reference sequence). V was shortened by 1 base and J by 4 bases, with 10 bases between the two germline ends. In nucleotides, the CDR3 is TGTGCCAGCAGCTTGCCAGAGGTACCAGATACGCAGTATTTT. It yields the protein CASSLPEVPDTQYF.

V gene TRBV10-3 combines with J gene TRBJ2-3; 8 bases match TRBD2. CDR3 length equals 20 residues. Germline V gene sequence: CDR1 ENHRY, CDR2 SYGVKD. The V segment lost 0 bases and the J segment 2 bases; nucleotides outside the gene matches: 16. The CDR3 region has the DNA TGTGCCATCAGTGAGTCTACTAGCGGAATCCCAGCGGTATACACAGATACGCAGTATTTT. It encodes CAISESTSGIPAVYTDTQYF.